Shown below are 26 T cell receptor beta chains from a single sample sequenced in a study of PD-L1 blockade in urothelial cancer (dated by TCRdb to the late 2010s). Libraries were constructed by the immunoSEQ multiplex PCR assay. TCRdb took over this immuneACCESS table, retaining in-frame rearrangements with V and J assigned. Such tables are incomplete; in checked studies, under half of the missing clones stem from an unresolved V gene, and the remainder is unexplained. Across this sample there are around 110,000 clones, with around 89% seen only once. The ten largest clones take up over 1.5% of the sample. Per the publication, the time point label means: peripheral blood 6 weeks after treatment start. The sequencing used PBMCs, collected around atezolizumab (anti-PD-L1) treatment. These TCRs come from a man in his fifties or sixties with urothelial cancer.

V gene TRBV11-2 combines with J gene TRBJ1-4, with unresolved D. Germline values: CDR1 SGHAT, CDR2 FQNNGV. The CDR3 contains 13 residues. V gave up 0 bases and J gave up 11 bases, with 10 bases separating them. CDR3 DNA: TGTGCCAGCAGCTTAGATTCGGCGGGGAAACTGTTTTTT. Its translation is CASSLDSAGKLFF.

This clone appeared once. V usage is TRBV5-4 and J usage is TRBJ2-3, with D perhaps TRBD1 (6 bases). There are 14 residues in the CDR3. Germline CDR1 and CDR2: SGHNT and YYREEE (reference sequence). Trimming left V 3 bases short and J 7 bases short, with 15 bases between. CDR3 protein: CASSSEAGEHTQYF. The CDR3 nucleotides are TGTGCCAGCAGCTCCGAAGCAGGGGAACATACGCAGTATTTT. Full variable domain (missing parts from reference TRBV5-4 and TRBJ2-3): ETGVTQSPTHLIKTRGQQVTLRCSSQSGHNTVSWYQQALGQGPQFIFQYYREEENGRGNFPPRFSGLQFPNYSSELNVNALELDDSALYLCASSSEAGEHTQYFGPGTRLTVL.

The rearrangement links TRBV27 to TRBJ2-7; 8 bases match TRBD1. J was trimmed by 2 bases and V by 2 bases; bases with no gene match: 5. The CDR3 length is 15 residues. CDR1 and CDR2 from the germline V gene are MNHEY and SMNVEV (reference sequence). The CDR3 reads CASSLAGQAPYEQYF. In nucleotides, the CDR3 is TGTGCCAGCAGTTTAGCGGGACAGGCCCCCTACGAGCAGTACTTC.

This clone was detected only once. The chain is built from TRBV6-1 and TRBJ2-3; 10 positions match TRBD2. The germline gives CDR1 MNHNS, CDR2 SASEGT. The CDR3 sequence is 15 residues long. V was pared by 5 bases and J by 2 bases, with 4 bases of the junction left unmatched. CDR3 sequence (DNA): TGTGCCAGCAGTCTAGCGGGAGTGGACACAGATACGCAGTATTTT. This gives the protein CASSLAGVDTDTQYF.

This clone has only one observation. V usage is TRBV7-2 and J usage is TRBJ2-7, with TRBD1 identical over 8 bases. The germline V gene has CDR1 SGHTA and CDR2 FQGNSA. With 5 bases clipped from V and 2 bases from J, the junction kept 2 bases outside the gene matches. This CDR3 has 13 residues. For the CDR3, the DNA is TGTGCCAGCAGCCCGGACAGGGCCTACGAGCAGTACTTC. It is translated as CASSPDRAYEQYF.

The genes are TRBV18 and TRBJ2-3; tentatively, D is TRBD1 (6 bases). The CDR3 extends over 16 amino acids. Germline V gives CDR1 KGHSH, CDR2 LQKENI. The V end lost 0 bases, the J end lost 0 bases, and 10 bases lay between the germline ends. This chain's CDR3 is CASSPPGQPSTDTQYF. The CDR3 DNA reads as TGTGCCAGCTCACCACCGGGACAACCTAGCACAGATACGCAGTATTTT.

V usage is TRBV28 and J usage is TRBJ2-3, with 10 nucleotides matching TRBD1. Germline V gene lookup returns CDR1 MDHEN and CDR2 SYDVKM. Trimming at V came to 5 bases and at J to 2 bases, leaving 16 bases not matched to a gene. The CDR3 covers 19 residues. The CDR3 DNA sequence: TGTGCCAGCAGTCCCCCGGGACAGGGGCTAGTTGGGTACACAGATACGCAGTATTTT. It encodes CASSPPGQGLVGYTDTQYF. The variable domain in full, with the rest retrieved from reference TRBV28 and TRBJ2-3, is DVKVTQSSRYLVKRTGEKVFLECVQDMDHENMFWYRQDPGLGLRLIYFSYDVKMKEKGDIPEGYSVSREKKERFSLILESASTNQTSMYLCASSPPGQGLVGYTDTQYFGPGTRLTVL.

The V gene is TRBV7-6, the J gene TRBJ1-1; 8 bases are shared with TRBD1. This CDR3 region has 13 residues. Germline assignment: CDR1 SGHVS and CDR2 FNYEAQ. J was trimmed by 7 bases and V by 5 bases; bases with no gene match: 6. The CDR3 protein is CASSPGQDGEAFF. DNA for the CDR3: TGTGCCAGCAGCCCGGGACAGGACGGTGAAGCTTTCTTT.

This chain links TRBV18 with TRBJ2-7; 7 bases line up with TRBD2. J was trimmed by 0 bases and V by 3 bases; bases with no gene match: 2. The CDR3 has 14 amino acids. Germline loops: CDR1 KGHSH, CDR2 LQKENI. The CDR3 nucleotides read TGTGCCAGCTCACCGGGGGACTACTCCTACGAGCAGTACTTC. Amino acids: CASSPGDYSYEQYF.

The chain combines TRBV15 with TRBJ1-1; 7 bases map to TRBD1. V was clipped by 1 base and J by 11 bases; unmatched bases: 7. Germline V CDR1 and CDR2: LNHNV, YYDKDF (reference sequence). This CDR3 is 13 amino acids long. The CDR3 DNA follows: TGTGCCACCAGCAGAGTAAGGGGGCAAGGGGCTTTCTTT. Encoded protein: CATSRVRGQGAFF.

This chain joins TRBV6-5 and TRBJ1-5; D is unclear. Germline CDR1 is MNHEY and CDR2 is SVGAGI. The CDR3 totals 13 residues. V was clipped by 5 bases and J by 6 bases, with 11 bases between them. The CDR3 nucleotides are TGTGCCAGCAGTCCATTCGGTAGTCAGCCCCAGCATTTT. Translation: CASSPFGSQPQHF.

The genes are TRBV7-9 and TRBJ2-2; no firm D call. Germline CDR1 is SEHNR and CDR2 is FQNEAQ (reference sequence). This CDR3 is built from 14 residues. The V end was cut by 3 bases, the J end by 4 bases, with 9 bases between. The CDR3 sequence: CASSFDSRTGELFF. CDR3 nucleotides: TGTGCCAGCAGCTTCGACTCCCGCACCGGGGAGCTGTTTTTT.

DNA for the CDR3: TGTGCCAGCAGCTTAGGACCACGACAGGCTTCTGGAAACACCATATATTTT. This encodes CASSLGPRQASGNTIYF. The chain employs TRBV7-6 and TRBJ1-3; the D gene is possibly TRBD1 (6 bases). V lost 1 base and J 1 base, leaving 14 bases between the germline ends. The CDR3 covers 17 residues. From germline, CDR1 is SGHVS and CDR2 FNYEAQ.

The chain links TRBV5-1 to TRBJ1-2, with 7 bases lining up with TRBD1. J was trimmed by 0 bases and V by 0 bases; bases with no gene match: 2. The CDR3 runs 15 residues. The germline V gene encodes CDR1 SGHRS and CDR2 YFSETQ. The CDR3: CASSLGQGANYGYTF. The DNA of the CDR3 is TGCGCCAGCAGCTTGGGCCAGGGGGCTAACTATGGCTACACCTTC.

The J gene is TRBJ2-7, the V gene TRBV2, with 8 bases that match TRBD2. The ends lost 10 bases at V and 1 base at J; junction bases unmatched: 9. Germline V CDR1 and CDR2: SNHLY, FYNNEI. The CDR3 runs 14 residues. The CDR3 loop reads CAIKSSGPSYEQYF. Here the CDR3 DNA reads TGTGCCATCAAATCTAGCGGGCCTTCCTACGAGCAGTACTTC.

This chain connects TRBV2 to TRBJ2-3; D possibly corresponds to TRBD2 (7 bases). V lost 1 base to trimming and J lost 1 base, with 9 bases between them. The germline CDR1 and CDR2 sequences are SNHLY and FYNNEI. The CDR3 has 15 amino acids. The CDR3 protein is CASSEEGGGTDTQYF. In DNA, the CDR3 is TGTGCCAGCAGTGAAGAGGGGGGGGGCACAGATACGCAGTATTTT.

V gene TRBV6-6 combines with J gene TRBJ1-5; D might be TRBD1 (5 bases). Trimming stripped 6 bases from V and 7 bases from J, with 16 bases between. Per the germline V gene, CDR1 is MNHNY and CDR2 is SVGAGI (reference sequence). This CDR3 has 14 amino acids. This chain's CDR3 is CASSVGRTGQPQHF. The CDR3 DNA reads TGTGCCAGCAGCGTGGGGCGTACAGGACAGCCCCAGCATTTT.

The V gene is TRBV9, the J gene TRBJ2-5; the D is unclear. Deletions cut 0 bases from V and 2 bases from J, with 11 bases between. CDR3 length: 15 residues. Germline CDR1 and CDR2: SGDLS and YYNGEE. CDR3 sequence (DNA): TGTGCCAGCAGCGTAGCCGTCGGTGTACAAGAGACCCAGTACTTC. Protein: CASSVAVGVQETQYF.

This clone appeared once. V gene TRBV2 combines with J gene TRBJ1-2; 8 bases fit TRBD1. The CDR3 runs 14 residues. The junction had 6 bases not matched to a gene; V was cut back by 2 bases and J by 7 bases. Germline CDR1 reads SNHLY; CDR2 reads FYNNEI. CDR3 bases: TGTGCCAGCAGTGAAAGGACAGGGCTGCCTGGCTACACCTTC. This encodes CASSERTGLPGYTF.

This rearrangement joins TRBV19 to TRBJ2-7, with 14 nucleotides matching TRBD2. The CDR3 sequence is 19 residues long. Unmatched junction bases numbered 12, after V lost 5 bases and J lost 0 bases. The germline CDR1 and CDR2 sequences are LNHDA and SQIVND (reference sequence). CDR3 bases: TGTGCCAGTAGTCCCTCCGGGACTAGCGGGAGCGATTTCTCCTACGAGCAGTACTTC. Translation gives CASSPSGTSGSDFSYEQYF.

V and J are TRBV11-3 and TRBJ2-7; no clear D. The V gene lost 0 bases and the J gene lost 3 bases, with 12 bases spanning the gap. The germline V gene encodes CDR1 SGHNT and CDR2 YENEEA. CDR3 size: 15 residues. For the CDR3, the DNA is TGTGCCAGCAGCTTAGATGCAGGATTCAGCTACGAGCAGTACTTC. It translates to CASSLDAGFSYEQYF.

V gene TRBV5-4 combines with J gene TRBJ2-5; 7 bases align to TRBD1. CDR1 SGHNT and CDR2 YYREEE come from the germline V gene (reference sequence). V was clipped by 2 bases and J by 4 bases; unmatched bases: 5. The CDR3 covers 14 residues. CDR3 sequence reads: CASSLDTGAETQYF. Written as DNA, the CDR3 is TGTGCCAGCAGCTTAGACACAGGGGCAGAGACCCAGTACTTC.

The chain recombines TRBV2 with TRBJ1-2, with TRBD1 matching 9 bases. This CDR3 has 13 residues. The ends lost 8 bases at V and 4 bases at J; junction bases unmatched: 5. CDR1 SNHLY and CDR2 FYNNEI come from the germline V gene. CDR3 protein: CASVYRGLYGYTF. The CDR3 region has the DNA TGTGCCAGCGTATACAGGGGGCTCTATGGCTACACCTTC.

The chain couples TRBV28 to TRBJ2-7; D remains unclear. Germline CDR1 reads MDHEN; CDR2 reads SYDVKM. This CDR3 spans 12 amino acids. The V and J ends lost 5 bases and 1 base respectively, with 6 bases between them. The CDR3 loop is CASSARSYEQYF. CDR3 DNA: TGTGCCAGCAGTGCGCGATCCTACGAGCAGTACTTC.

This clone came up once. The V call is TRBV5-1, the J call TRBJ2-7, with 10 bases lining up with TRBD2. J lost 2 bases, V lost 4 bases, and 9 bases had no gene match. Germline assignment: CDR1 SGHRS and CDR2 YFSETQ. The CDR3 is made up of 16 amino acids. The CDR3 is CASSTSLAGVAYEQYF. The CDR3 nucleotides read TGCGCCAGCAGCACTTCCCTAGCGGGAGTCGCCTACGAGCAGTACTTC. Full variable domain (remainder filled in from reference TRBV5-1 and TRBJ2-7): KAGVTQTPRYLIKTRGQQVTLSCSPISGHRSVSWYQQTPGQGLQFLFEYFSETQRNKGNFPGRFSGRQFSNSRSEMNVSTLELGDSALYLCASSTSLAGVAYEQYFGPGTRLTVT.

The chain uses TRBV7-9 and TRBJ1-2, with 8 bases identical to TRBD1. Germline V gives CDR1 SEHNR, CDR2 FQNEAQ (reference sequence). The CDR3 totals 16 residues. After removal of 5 bases from V and 0 bases from J, the junction contained 8 bases not matched to a gene. CDR3 sequence reads: CASSLGTGVSNYGYTF. In nucleotides, the CDR3 is TGTGCCAGCAGCCTCGGGACAGGAGTATCTAACTATGGCTACACCTTC.